Listed here are 21 T cell receptor beta chains from one sample, sequenced in a study of brain T cells in children with intractable seizures. Time point here: blood from clinic visit 5 months post-surgery; TSC patient then seizure free. Here immunoSEQ multiplex PCR was the method, and the copy in TCRdb shows in-frame clones only, minus some. The repertoire includes 300,000 to 400,000 clones, 93% of them detected once, and 5% to 7% sits in the top ten. The sequencing here drew on peripheral blood, taken 5 to 6 months after surgery. The receptors shown here come from a boy less than two years old with tuberous sclerosis and intractable seizures.

About this clone itself: Its ends do not fully match the called genes, so a read error is possible. CDR3 loop: CASRGLTGRENNEAFF. CDR3 coding DNA: TGCGCCAGTAGGGGTCTGACAGGGAGGGAGAACAATGAAGCTTTCTTT. The chain has TRBV4-1 and TRBJ1-1, with 7 positions matching TRBD1. The CDR3 consists of 16 residues. The germline CDR1 and CDR2 sequences are MGHRA and YSYEKL.

The rearrangement links TRBV12-5 to TRBJ2-3; perhaps D is TRBD1 or TRBD2 (6 bases each). The V and J ends lost 5 bases and 0 bases respectively, with 15 bases between them. This CDR3 is 16 amino acids long. Germline CDR1 is LGHNT and CDR2 is FRNRAP. In DNA form, the CDR3 reads TGTGCTAGTGGTCCCCCGGGGGCGTCTAGCACAGATACGCAGTATTTT. It translates to CASGPPGASSTDTQYF.

V gene TRBV4-1 combines with J gene TRBJ2-7, with D uncertain. The V end lost 2 bases, the J end lost 0 bases, and 11 bases lay between the germline ends. The CDR3 runs to 15 residues. Germline V CDR1 and CDR2: MGHRA, YSYEKL. CDR3 sequence reads: CASSQRHTDSYEQYF. CDR3 nucleotides: TGCGCCAGCAGCCAACGACACACTGACTCCTACGAGCAGTACTTC.

To note about this clone: Other nucleotide sequences in the sample specify the same CDR3. The chain joins TRBV6-6 to TRBJ1-2; D might be TRBD1 (6 bases). Trimming pared 10 bases from V and 4 bases from J, leaving 10 bases between. CDR3 length: 11 residues. Germline CDR1 is MNHNY and CDR2 is SVGAGI (reference sequence). CDR3 amino acids: CATRTVYGYTF. Here the CDR3 DNA reads TGTGCCACACGGACAGTCTATGGCTACACCTTC.

The chain couples TRBV7-9 to TRBJ2-1; D call uncertain. The CDR3 has 13 residues. From germline, CDR1 is SEHNR and CDR2 FQNEAQ (reference sequence). The V gene lost 3 bases and the J gene lost 7 bases, with 10 bases spanning the gap. This CDR3 is CASSFASGNEQFF. The CDR3 DNA sequence: TGTGCCAGCAGCTTTGCGTCTGGGAATGAGCAGTTCTTC.

The chain employs TRBV3-1 (or the pseudogene TRBV3-2) and TRBJ1-4; 9 nucleotides align to TRBD1. The ends lost 5 bases at V and 7 bases at J; junction bases unmatched: 8. The CDR3 is 15 residues long. CDR1 LGHDT and CDR2 YNNKEL come from the germline V gene (reference sequence). CDR3 protein: CASSNGRTGVEKLFF. The CDR3 DNA sequence: TGTGCCAGCAGCAACGGTCGGACAGGGGTTGAAAAACTGTTTTTT.

This rearrangement joins TRBV3-1 (or the pseudogene TRBV3-2) to TRBJ2-1, with D unresolved. The germline V gene has CDR1 LGHDT and CDR2 YNNKEL (reference sequence). This CDR3 is built from 11 residues. V gave up 5 bases and J gave up 9 bases, with 8 bases separating them. CDR3 sequence reads: CASSYDTEQFF. The DNA for the CDR3 is TGTGCCAGCAGCTACGACACTGAGCAGTTCTTC.

This clone is medium-sized. The V gene is TRBV5-1, the J gene TRBJ1-4; D not certain. V was clipped by 5 bases and J by 6 bases, with 14 bases between them. This CDR3 region has 14 residues. Looked up from germline, CDR1 is SGHRS and CDR2 is YFSETQ. This CDR3 is CASRPVSEDEKLFF. The CDR3 coding sequence is TGCGCCAGCAGGCCGGTTTCGGAGGATGAAAAACTGTTTTTT.

The CDR3 loop is CASSSGTGRTEAFF. CDR3 DNA sequence: TGTGCCAGCAGCTCAGGGACAGGGCGCACTGAAGCTTTCTTT. The chain links TRBV4-2 to TRBJ1-1; 9 nucleotides line up with TRBD1. Germline loops: CDR1 LGHNA, CDR2 YNFKEQ. This CDR3 contains 14 residues. V trimming: 5 bases; J trimming: 4 bases; junction bases outside the gene matches: 5.

The chain carries TRBV5-4 and TRBJ2-7; weak D call: TRBD1 (6 bases). Looked up from germline, CDR1 is SGHNT and CDR2 is YYREEE (reference sequence). This CDR3 has 14 residues. V shed 2 bases and J shed 2 bases, with 11 bases lying between them. CDR3 sequence (DNA): TGTGCCAGCAGCTTCGCCGGGACACCCTACGAGCAGTACTTC. It yields the protein CASSFAGTPYEQYF. Combining the CDR3 with reference TRBV5-4 and TRBJ2-7 gives the whole variable domain ETGVTQSPTHLIKTRGQQVTLRCSSQSGHNTVSWYQQALGQGPQFIFQYYREEENGRGNFPPRFSGLQFPNYSSELNVNALELDDSALYLCASSFAGTPYEQYFGPGTRLTVT.

This clone was detected only a few times. The chain uses TRBV7-8 and TRBJ2-7; TRBD2 is a possible D gene (5 bases). V was clipped by 5 bases and J by 6 bases, with 14 bases between them. This CDR3 is 13 amino acids long. Germline values: CDR1 SGHVS, CDR2 FQNEAQ. For the CDR3, the DNA is TGTGCCAGCAGCCCTACTAGAGCCGCCGAGCAGTACTTC. This translates into CASSPTRAAEQYF.

On this clone itself: One end of the junction varies from germline; a read error may be responsible. V gene TRBV2 combines with J gene TRBJ2-1; no definite D call. CDR3 size: 13 residues. Germline CDR1 is SNHLY and CDR2 is FYNNEI. CDR3 DNA: TGTGCCAGCAGTGAACGACCCTACACTGAGCAGTTCTTC. Encoded protein: CASSERPYTEQFF.

The V gene is TRBV5-1, the J gene TRBJ2-7; the match to TRBD1 covers 12 bases. The CDR3 covers 15 residues. Losses at the gene ends were 4 bases for V and 5 bases for J; bases not matched to a gene: 7. Germline V gene data show CDR1 as SGHRS and CDR2 as YFSETQ. CDR3: CASSLEGTGGNEQYF. The CDR3 region has the DNA TGCGCCAGCAGCCTGGAGGGGACAGGGGGCAACGAGCAGTACTTC.

The V call is TRBV24-1, the J call TRBJ2-5, with TRBD2 matching 12 bases. The V and J ends lost 9 bases and 7 bases, in that order; junction bases with no gene match: 17. Germline loops: CDR1 KGHDR, CDR2 SFDVKD. The CDR3 spans 17 residues. The chain's CDR3 is CATGTPTSGRGGGTQYF. Here the CDR3 DNA reads TGTGCCACCGGTACACCGACTAGCGGGAGAGGGGGTGGGACCCAGTACTTC.

The chain has TRBV24-1 and TRBJ2-1; the D gene is possibly TRBD2 (6 bases). The CDR3 totals 13 residues. Trimming left V 0 bases short and J 9 bases short, with 8 bases between. Germline V lookup: CDR1 KGHDR, CDR2 SFDVKD. The CDR3 sequence is CATSDLLGGEQFF. The CDR3 region has the DNA TGTGCCACCAGTGATTTGCTCGGGGGTGAGCAGTTCTTC.

Details on this clone: Other DNA sequences in the same sample also yield this CDR3. V and J are TRBV12-3 or TRBV12-4 and TRBJ1-1, with D possibly being TRBD1 (5 bases). V dropped 3 bases and J dropped 4 bases, with 6 bases sitting between them. The CDR3 totals 12 residues. CDR3 DNA sequence: TGTGCCAGCAGTTTCGGGGGCACTGAAGCTTTCTTT. Residues: CASSFGGTEAFF.

V usage is TRBV24-1 and J usage is TRBJ2-7, with D possibly matching TRBD1 (6 bases). The V gene lost 12 bases and the J gene lost 6 bases, with 23 bases spanning the gap. Germline V gene data show CDR1 as KGHDR and CDR2 as SFDVKD. The CDR3 is made up of 14 amino acids. The CDR3 region is CAPTFRDTVGEQYF. In DNA, the CDR3 is TGTGCCCCCACATTCCGGGACACGGTGGGCGAGCAGTACTTC.

The genes are TRBV7-4 and TRBJ2-7; a possible D gene is TRBD2 (5 bases). From germline, CDR1 is SGHVT and CDR2 SQSDAQ. V was cut by 1 base and J by 13 bases, with 11 bases left in between. The CDR3 length is 11 residues. CDR3 bases: TGTGCCAGCAGCTTAGTGAGAGGGAGATACTTC. Amino acid sequence: CASSLVRGRYF.

This clone appeared once. This chain connects TRBV28 to TRBJ1-2, with TRBD1 matching over 9 bases. The V and J ends lost 5 bases and 7 bases, in that order; junction bases with no gene match: 14. Germline V gives CDR1 MDHEN, CDR2 SYDVKM. The CDR3 loop spans 16 amino acids. The CDR3 reads CASSPGTGLEGGGYTF. CDR3 DNA: TGTGCCAGCAGTCCCGGGACAGGGTTAGAAGGGGGTGGCTACACCTTC.

V usage is TRBV27 and J usage is TRBJ1-2; D is unclear. In germline, CDR1 is MNHEY, CDR2 SMNVEV (reference sequence). V lost 2 bases and J 4 bases, leaving 11 bases between the germline ends. This CDR3 spans 14 amino acids. The CDR3 spells CASSLRGQLYGYTF. The CDR3 coding sequence is TGTGCCAGCAGTTTACGTGGCCAGCTCTATGGCTACACCTTC.

V and J are TRBV2 and TRBJ1-5; perhaps TRBD1 as D (6 bases). The CDR3 runs 14 residues. Deletions cut 2 bases from V and 7 bases from J, with 12 bases between. Germline lookup yields CDR1 SNHLY and CDR2 FYNNEI. CDR3 residues: CASSEFRGPQPQHF. CDR3 nucleotides: TGTGCCAGCAGTGAATTCAGGGGTCCCCAGCCCCAGCATTTT.